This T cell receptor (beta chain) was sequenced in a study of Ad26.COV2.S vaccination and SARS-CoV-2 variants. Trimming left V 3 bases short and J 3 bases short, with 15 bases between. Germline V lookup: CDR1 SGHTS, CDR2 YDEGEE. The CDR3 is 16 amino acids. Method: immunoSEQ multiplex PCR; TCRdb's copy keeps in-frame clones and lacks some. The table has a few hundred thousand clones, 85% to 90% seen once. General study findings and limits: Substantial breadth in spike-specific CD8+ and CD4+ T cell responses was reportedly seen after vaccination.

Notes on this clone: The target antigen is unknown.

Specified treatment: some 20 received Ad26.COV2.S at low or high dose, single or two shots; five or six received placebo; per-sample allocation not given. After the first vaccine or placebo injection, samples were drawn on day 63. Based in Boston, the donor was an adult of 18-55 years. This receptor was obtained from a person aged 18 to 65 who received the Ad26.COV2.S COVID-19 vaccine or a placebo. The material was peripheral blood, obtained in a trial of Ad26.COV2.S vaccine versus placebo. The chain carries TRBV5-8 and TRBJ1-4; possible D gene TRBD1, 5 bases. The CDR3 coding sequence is TGTGCCAGCAGCTCCCTCGGGAGACAGTCTAATGAAAAACTGTTTTTT. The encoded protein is CASSSLGRQSNEKLFF.